This T cell receptor beta chain was recovered during a study of blood T cell repertoires in COVID-19. Sequencing was performed with immunoSEQ multiplex PCR; in TCRdb, only in-frame clones are kept and a portion is missing. The sample includes about 180,000 clones, 80% to 90% of them seen just once. Trimming shortened V by 4 bases and J by 1 base, and 7 bases separated the two germline ends. CDR3 length: 13 residues. Per the germline V gene, CDR1 is SGHVS and CDR2 is FQNEAQ. The sequence came from a man in his sixties with acute or convalescent COVID-19. The J gene is TRBJ1-1, the V gene TRBV7-8; TRBD1 might be the D (6 bases). Sequencing was performed on peripheral blood. CDR3 loop: CASSWDKNTEAFF. CDR3 bases: TGTGCCAGCAGCTGGGACAAGAACACTGAAGCTTTCTTT. Full variable domain (missing parts from reference TRBV7-8 and TRBJ1-1): GAGVSQSPRYKVAKRGQDVALRCDPISGHVSLFWYQQALGQGPEFLTYFQNEAQLDKSGLPSDRFFAERPEGSVSTLKIQRTQQEDSAVYLCASSWDKNTEAFFGQGTRLTVV.